The 9 T cell receptor beta chains below come from one sample, sequenced in a study of T cell responses to AZD1222 COVID-19 vaccine. The assay was immunoSEQ multiplex PCR, and TCRdb's table has in-frame clones only and misses some. Here the sample spans some 100,000 clones, about 86% being singletons. Sequencing was performed on peripheral blood, taken 28 days after the second AZD1222 dose. These TCRs come from an adult who received the AZD1222 COVID-19 vaccine.

The chain is built from TRBV28 and TRBJ2-2; TRBD2 matches at 8 bases. Trimming removed 4 bases from V and 6 bases from J; junction bases left unmatched: 7. Germline CDR1 reads MDHEN; CDR2 reads SYDVKM. CDR3 size: 15 residues. CDR3 bases: TGTGCCAGCAGTTCCTCACGGGAGGGCCCCGGGGAGCTGTTTTTT. As protein: CASSSSREGPGELFF.

The chain is built from TRBV18 and TRBJ2-7; unclear D gene. Trimming removed 2 bases at V and 3 bases at J, with 5 bases between. The CDR3 runs to 12 residues. Per germline, CDR1 KGHSH and CDR2 LQKENI. The CDR3: CASSPARYEQYF. DNA for the CDR3: TGTGCCAGCTCACCAGCTCGCTACGAGCAGTACTTC. The full variable domain, in which reference TRBV18 and TRBJ2-7 provide the parts outside the CDR3, is NAGVMQNPRHLVRRRGQEARLRCSPMKGHSHVYWYRQLPEEGLKFMVYLQKENIIDESGMPKERFSAEFPKEGPSILRIQQVVRGDSAAYFCASSPARYEQYFGPGTRLTVT.

Only a few counts were recorded for this clone. J is TRBJ2-7 and V is TRBV24-1, with 7 bases aligning to TRBD1. J was trimmed by 3 bases and V by 9 bases; bases with no gene match: 13. The CDR3 consists of 15 residues. Germline V gene lookup returns CDR1 KGHDR and CDR2 SFDVKD. CDR3 in amino acids: CATQASTGTGYEQYF. CDR3 DNA sequence: TGTGCCACCCAGGCATCGACAGGGACGGGCTACGAGCAGTACTTC.

DNA of the CDR3: TGTGCCAGCAGCCCTGGACAGGGGGCCTACGAGCAGTACTTC. It encodes CASSPGQGAYEQYF. The J gene is TRBJ2-7, the V gene TRBV7-3; TRBD1 matches at 10 bases. CDR3 size: 14 residues. Germline V gene lookup returns CDR1 SGHTA and CDR2 FQGTGA. V was clipped by 5 bases and J by 2 bases; unmatched bases: 3.

The chain links TRBV4-1 to TRBJ2-7; D is possibly TRBD2 (6 bases). The V gene's germline CDR1 is MGHRA and CDR2 YSYEKL. The V end was cut by 4 bases, the J end by 3 bases, with 16 bases between. This CDR3 is built from 15 residues. In nucleotides, the CDR3 is TGCGCCAGCAGCCTGCGGGATGGCCCGGTCTACGAGCAGTACTTC. This translates into CASSLRDGPVYEQYF.

The chain joins TRBV3-1 (or the pseudogene TRBV3-2) to TRBJ2-7; 11 bases agree with TRBD1. J was trimmed by 1 base and V by 0 bases; bases with no gene match: 23. The CDR3 length is 23 residues. Germline CDR1 LGHDT, CDR2 YNNKEL (reference sequence). CDR3 in amino acids: CASSQDPILRPGTGGLPSYEQYF. In DNA, the CDR3 is TGTGCCAGCAGCCAAGATCCAATCCTACGACCCGGGACAGGGGGTCTCCCTTCCTACGAGCAGTACTTC.

The sample holds a few counts of this clone. The chain is built from TRBV28 and TRBJ1-6; the D gene is possibly TRBD1 (6 bases). V was clipped by 11 bases and J by 6 bases, with 14 bases between them. The CDR3 consists of 13 residues. Germline V gives CDR1 MDHEN, CDR2 SYDVKM. The CDR3 is CALQQGPNSPLHF. CDR3 sequence (DNA): TGTGCCCTCCAACAGGGTCCTAATTCACCCCTCCACTTT.

J is TRBJ1-3 and V is TRBV6-6; possibly TRBD1 for D (6 bases). Trimming stripped 8 bases from V and 6 bases from J, with 14 bases between. Germline loops: CDR1 MNHNY, CDR2 SVGAGI (reference sequence). The CDR3 covers 13 residues. CDR3 in amino acids: CASAAGGANTIYF. In DNA form, the CDR3 reads TGTGCCAGCGCTGCGGGGGGCGCAAACACCATATATTTT.

This chain joins TRBV28 and TRBJ1-1, with 8 bases that match TRBD1. Germline V gene lookup returns CDR1 MDHEN and CDR2 SYDVKM. CDR3 length equals 13 residues. V dropped 2 bases and J dropped 10; count of bases not matched to a gene: 6. The CDR3 reads CASSLPTGVGAFF. The CDR3 DNA reads as TGTGCCAGCAGTTTACCGACAGGGGTCGGAGCTTTCTTT.